This TCR beta chain was obtained from a study of cytomegalovirus exposure and HLA in healthy donors. The length of the CDR3 is 14 residues. The germline V gene has CDR1 MNHEY and CDR2 SMNVEV (reference sequence). The germline V and J ends were trimmed by 7 bases and 3 bases, with 13 bases remaining between them. Method: immunoSEQ multiplex PCR; TCRdb's copy keeps in-frame clones and lacks some. The sample has about 260,000 clones; about 92% are singletons. The sample consisted of PBMCs. This chain uses TRBV27 with TRBJ2-1, with a weak D call TRBD1 (6 bases). This receptor was identified in a young woman in good health and CMV-seronegative. DNA for the CDR3: TGTGCCAGCAAAACGGCAGGGGTCTACAATGAGCAGTTCTTC. Protein: CASKTAGVYNEQFF.